This T cell receptor beta chain is drawn from a study of blood T cell repertoires in COVID-19. In the study overall: In each case, the material was cDNA or gDNA derived from T cells, B-cell-depleted T cells, or PBMCs.

The CDR3 spans 18 residues. Germline CDR1 is SGHKS and CDR2 is YYEKEE (reference sequence). With 6 bases clipped from V and 5 bases from J, the junction kept 20 bases outside the gene matches. The data were produced by immunoSEQ multiplex PCR, yet TCRdb's version contains in-frame clones alone and is incomplete. The sample holds 270,000 or so clones; 75% to 90% are singletons and the top ten take 8% to 9.5%. The sequencing sample was made of peripheral blood. This chain joins TRBV5-5 and TRBJ2-3; 8 positions match TRBD2. The receptor was derived from a human donor in a cohort sampled during active COVID-19. The CDR3 region has the DNA TGTGCCAGCAACCGACGATCATCGGGGGGGCTTGTAGGAGATACGCAGTATTTT. Its protein product is CASNRRSSGGLVGDTQYF.